The rows below give T cell receptor beta chains drawn from one sample of a study of Graves' ophthalmopathy and Graves' hyperthyroidism. TCRdb reprocessed the multiplex PCR reads with MiXCR, giving one entry per CDR3 protein. In the table there are about 240,000 distinct CDR3 sequences, about 47% of which are singletons. The sequenced material came from peripheral blood. The source is an adult man with Graves' ophthalmopathy. CDR3s include the opening cysteine and the closing phenylalanine or tryptophan. A D gene is named only where the DNA matches it firmly. Not all rows give a size; the values are once, few, many and, for expanded clones, a class.

V	J	D	size	DNA	CDR3
TRBV7-9	TRBJ2-1	-	-	TGTGCCAGCGCCCAAGGGGCAGCATCCTACGAGCAGTTCTTC	CASAQGAASYEQFF
TRBV7-9	TRBJ2-7	TRBD2	few	TGTGCCAGCCGGAGCGGGGCCGAGCAGTACTTC	CASRSGAEQYF
TRBV7-2	TRBJ1-2	TRBD1	-	TGTGCCAGCAGCCTAATCGGGACAGAGGGCCTTACCTTC	CASSLIGTEGLTF
TRBV9	TRBJ2-7	TRBD1	-	TGTGCCAGCAGCTCCGAGCCGGGACAGGGGGCCCCGAGCTCCTACGAGCAGTACTTC	CASSSEPGQGAPSSYEQYF
TRBV2	TRBJ1-4	TRBD1	-	TGTGCCAGCAGTCATTCGGGGACAGATGAAAAACTGTTTTTT	CASSHSGTDEKLFF
TRBV20-1	TRBJ2-7	TRBD2	few	TGCAGTGCTAGAGTTGGCGGGAGGGCCCGCGAGCAGTACTTC	CSARVGGRAREQYF
TRBV4-2	TRBJ1-1	-	-	TGTGCCAGCAGCTCTGCTGAGGCAGCTTTCTTT	CASSSAEAAFF
TRBV10-3	TRBJ1-5	TRBD1	few	TGTGCCATCAGTCCGACAGGGGGGGACAATCAGCCCCAGCATTTT	CAISPTGGDNQPQHF
TRBV24-1	TRBJ2-2	TRBD2	many	TGTGCCACCAGTGATCTAGCGGGAGACACCGGGGAGCTGTTTTTT	CATSDLAGDTGELFF
TRBV10-3	TRBJ1-6	TRBD1	few	TGTGCCATCAGTACCGGGACAGGGGGCGCAGGTTCACCCCTCCACTTT	CAISTGTGGAGSPLHF
TRBV10-3	TRBJ2-7	-	-	TGTGCCATCAGGGGGGGACGCGAAGTCTACGAGCAGTACTTC	CAIRGGREVYEQYF
TRBV28	TRBJ2-7	TRBD1	-	TGTGCCAGCAGTTCGACCTACTGGACAGGGGAGGAAGAGCAGTACTTC	CASSSTYWTGEEEQYF
TRBV28	TRBJ2-5	TRBD1	-	TGTGCCAGCAGTTTACGGGACAGGGAAGAGACCCAGTACTTC	CASSLRDREETQYF
TRBV7-6	TRBJ2-5	TRBD2	-	TGTGCCAGCAGCTTAAGGGTGGCGGGGGGGCCGGAGACCCAGTACTTC	CASSLRVAGGPETQYF
TRBV4-1	TRBJ2-5	-	few	TGCGCCAGCAGCCAAGATCTCGGGACCTGGGGAGAGACCCAGTACTTC	CASSQDLGTWGETQYF
TRBV7-8	TRBJ1-2	-	-	TGTGCCAGTAGCGCAGGGAGTGTTAACTATGGCTACACCTTC	CASSAGSVNYGYTF
TRBV6-5	TRBJ1-2	-	few	TGTGCCAGCAGTTACTCGCGCAGACCGCTCTATGGCTACACCTTC	CASSYSRRPLYGYTF
TRBV24-1	TRBJ1-5	TRBD1	-	TGTGCCACCAGTGATCCCCAGGGGGATAGCAATCAGCCCCAGCATTTT	CATSDPQGDSNQPQHF
TRBV24-1	TRBJ2-6	-	once	TGTGCCAGCAGTCAAATACGTGGAAGCTCTGGGGCCAACGTCCTGACTTTC	CASSQIRGSSGANVLTF
TRBV20-1	TRBJ1-1	-	-	TGCAGTGCGAAAAAACAGGCTTTGAACACTGAAGCTTTCTTT	CSAKKQALNTEAFF
TRBV2	TRBJ1-2	-	-	TGTGCCAGCAGTCCCACAGGGTCAGGGATCTATGGCTACACCTTC	CASSPTGSGIYGYTF
TRBV28	TRBJ2-7	TRBD2	-	TGTGCCAGCAGTCCAGCGTCTAGCGGGAGCTACGAGCAGTACTTC	CASSPASSGSYEQYF
TRBV5-8	TRBJ2-7	-	many	TGTGCCAGCAGCTTGCGGACGGGTGACTACGAGCAGTACTTC	CASSLRTGDYEQYF
TRBV7-2	TRBJ2-7	-	many	TGTGCCAGCAGCTTAGTTGTAGGGCCTTCCTACGAGCAGTACTTC	CASSLVVGPSYEQYF
TRBV15	TRBJ1-2	-	-	TGTGCCACCAGCAGAGATGCCCGGGGGGGAGGCTACACCTTC	CATSRDARGGGYTF
TRBV12-3/TRBV12-4	TRBJ1-6	-	-	TGTGCCAGCACCTTTGAAGGGTCCCTCTCACCCCTCCACTTT	CASTFEGSLSPLHF